This TCR beta chain derives from a study of neurological immune-mediated disorders. Whole-study findings and limits: HTLV-1-associated myelopathy ranked highest for TCR clonal expansion and multiple sclerosis lowest, beneath healthy controls.

Unsorted libraries were generated from 2 million PBMCs. These cells had been stored in RNAlater at -80 C. Synthesis of cDNA was performed by 5'RACE using 10-nucleotide random UMIs. Every sequencing run produced over 170 million TCR-beta sequences that came from 15-18 subjects. TCRdb re-derived calls from the 5' RACE reads in MiXCR, one entry per CDR3 protein. This sample carries 65,000 to 80,000 distinct CDR3 sequences, under 20% of them seen once, and the ten largest clones take approximately 15%. The CDR3 is 18 residues long. CDR1 and CDR2 (germline): SGDLS, YYNGEE. Trimming at V came to 0 bases and at J to 0 bases, leaving 4 bases not matched to a gene. This clonotype was detected many times. The target antigen is unknown.

The J gene is TRBJ2-6, the V gene TRBV9, with 9 bases that match TRBD1. Sequenced material: PBMCs. The receptor was derived from a woman between 40 and 55 years old in good health. CDR3 bases: TGTGCCAGCAGCGTAGGGGGACAGGGTTTCTCTGGGGCCAACGTCCTGACTTTC. It codes for CASSVGGQGFSGANVLTF.